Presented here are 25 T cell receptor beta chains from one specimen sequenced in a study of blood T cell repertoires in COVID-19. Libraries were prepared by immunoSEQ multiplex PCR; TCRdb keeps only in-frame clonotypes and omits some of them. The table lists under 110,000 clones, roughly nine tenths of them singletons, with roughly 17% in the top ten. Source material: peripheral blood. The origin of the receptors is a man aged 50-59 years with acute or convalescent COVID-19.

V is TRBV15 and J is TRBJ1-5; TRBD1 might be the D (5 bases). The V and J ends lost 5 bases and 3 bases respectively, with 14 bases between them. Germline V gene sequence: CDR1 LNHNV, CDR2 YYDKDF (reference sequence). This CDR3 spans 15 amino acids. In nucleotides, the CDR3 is TGTGCCACCAGCGTGGGACTTACCTCCAATCAGCCCCAGCATTTT. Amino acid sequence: CATSVGLTSNQPQHF.

The CDR3 reads CASSPGQAKNTEAFF. The DNA for the CDR3 is TGTGCCAGCTCACCGGGACAGGCTAAGAACACTGAAGCTTTCTTT. V gene TRBV18 combines with J gene TRBJ1-1; 8 nucleotides line up with TRBD1. The CDR3 is made up of 15 amino acids. The germline V gene has CDR1 KGHSH and CDR2 LQKENI. The J segment lost 1 base and the V segment lost 3 bases, leaving 4 bases of the junction unmatched.

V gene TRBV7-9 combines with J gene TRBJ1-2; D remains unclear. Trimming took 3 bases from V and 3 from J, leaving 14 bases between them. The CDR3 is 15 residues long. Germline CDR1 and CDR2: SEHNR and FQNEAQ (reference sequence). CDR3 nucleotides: TGTGCCAGCAGCTTTTTTCGGGTCGGTTACTATGGCTACACCTTC. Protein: CASSFFRVGYYGYTF.

As DNA, the CDR3 is TGCGCCAGCAGCCGAAGTCAGGGGGTGATTTCACCCCTCCACTTT. Residues: CASSRSQGVISPLHF. J is TRBJ1-6 and V is TRBV4-3; 7 nucleotides align to TRBD1. The CDR3 contains 15 residues. With 4 bases clipped from V and 9 bases from J, the junction kept 9 bases outside the gene matches. Germline V gene data show CDR1 as LGHNA and CDR2 as YSLEER.

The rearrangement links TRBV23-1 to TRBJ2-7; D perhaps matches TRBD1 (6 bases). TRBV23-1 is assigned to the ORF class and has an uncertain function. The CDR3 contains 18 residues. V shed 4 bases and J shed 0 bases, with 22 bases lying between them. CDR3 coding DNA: TGCGCCAGCAGTCCCAGGGGCGCCCTAGACAGATTCTCCTACGAGCAGTACTTC. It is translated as CASSPRGALDRFSYEQYF.

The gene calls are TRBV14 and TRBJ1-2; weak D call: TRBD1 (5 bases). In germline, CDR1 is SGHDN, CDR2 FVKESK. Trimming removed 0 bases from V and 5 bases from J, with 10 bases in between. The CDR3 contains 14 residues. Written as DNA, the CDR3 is TGTGCCAGCAGCCAAGATCTGCAGGGTTATGGCTACACCTTC. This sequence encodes CASSQDLQGYGYTF.

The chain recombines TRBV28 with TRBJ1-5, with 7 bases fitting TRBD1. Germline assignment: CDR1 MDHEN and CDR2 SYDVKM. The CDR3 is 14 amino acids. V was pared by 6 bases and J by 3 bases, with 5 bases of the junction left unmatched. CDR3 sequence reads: CASRSGQHNQPQHF. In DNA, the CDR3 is TGTGCCAGCAGATCGGGACAGCACAATCAGCCCCAGCATTTT.

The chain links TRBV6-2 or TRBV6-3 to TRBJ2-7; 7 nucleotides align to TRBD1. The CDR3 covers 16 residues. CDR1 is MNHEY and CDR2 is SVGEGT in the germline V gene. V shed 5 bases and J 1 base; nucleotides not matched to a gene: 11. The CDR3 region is CASSNPGQRVSYEQYF. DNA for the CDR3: TGTGCCAGCAGTAACCCGGGACAGAGGGTTTCCTACGAGCAGTACTTC.

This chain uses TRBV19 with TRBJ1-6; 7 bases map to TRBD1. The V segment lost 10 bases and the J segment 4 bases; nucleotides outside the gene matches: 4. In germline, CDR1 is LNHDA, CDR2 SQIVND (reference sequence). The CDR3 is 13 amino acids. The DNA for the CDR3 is TGTGCCACCGAGGGACAGTATAATTCACCCCTCCACTTT. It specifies CATEGQYNSPLHF.

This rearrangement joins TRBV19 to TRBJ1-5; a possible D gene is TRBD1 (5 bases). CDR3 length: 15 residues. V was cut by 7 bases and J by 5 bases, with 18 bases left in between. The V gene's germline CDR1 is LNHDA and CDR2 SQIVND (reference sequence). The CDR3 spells CASTPRAGMDQPQHF. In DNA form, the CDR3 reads TGTGCCAGTACCCCAAGGGCAGGGATGGATCAGCCCCAGCATTTT.

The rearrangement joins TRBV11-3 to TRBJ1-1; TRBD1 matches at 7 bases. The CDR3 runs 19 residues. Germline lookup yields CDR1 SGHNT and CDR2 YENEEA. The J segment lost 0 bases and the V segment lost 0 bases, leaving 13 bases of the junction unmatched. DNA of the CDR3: TGTGCCAGCAGCTTAGACGCGAGACAGGGAGGATTCATGAACACTGAAGCTTTCTTT. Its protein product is CASSLDARQGGFMNTEAFF.

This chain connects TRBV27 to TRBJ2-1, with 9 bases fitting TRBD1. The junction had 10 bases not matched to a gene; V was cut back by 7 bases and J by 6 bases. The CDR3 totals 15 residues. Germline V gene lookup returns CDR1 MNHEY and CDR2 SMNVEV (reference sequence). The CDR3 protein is CASTPPGQGINEQFF. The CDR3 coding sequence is TGTGCCAGCACACCACCGGGACAGGGAATCAATGAGCAGTTCTTC.

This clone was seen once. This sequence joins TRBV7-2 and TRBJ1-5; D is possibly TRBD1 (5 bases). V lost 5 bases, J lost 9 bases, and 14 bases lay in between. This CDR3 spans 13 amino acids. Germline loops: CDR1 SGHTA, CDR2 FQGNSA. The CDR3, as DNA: TGTGCCAGCAGCCCTCGACAGTCCGGGCCCCAGCATTTT. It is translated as CASSPRQSGPQHF.

CDR3 protein: CASSLEGQEQETQYF. Here the CDR3 DNA reads TGTGCCAGCAGCTTAGAGGGACAGGAACAAGAGACCCAGTACTTC. This chain joins TRBV7-2 and TRBJ2-5; 8 nucleotides match TRBD1. Trimming at V came to 1 base and at J to 2 bases, leaving 3 bases not matched to a gene. Germline V gene data show CDR1 as SGHTA and CDR2 as FQGNSA. The CDR3 runs 15 residues.

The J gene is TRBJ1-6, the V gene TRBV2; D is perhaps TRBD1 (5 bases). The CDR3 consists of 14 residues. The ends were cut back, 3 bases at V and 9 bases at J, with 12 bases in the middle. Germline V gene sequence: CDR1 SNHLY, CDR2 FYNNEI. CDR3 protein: CASSDGPRGSPLHF. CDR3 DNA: TGTGCCAGCAGTGATGGGCCAAGGGGTTCACCCCTCCACTTT.

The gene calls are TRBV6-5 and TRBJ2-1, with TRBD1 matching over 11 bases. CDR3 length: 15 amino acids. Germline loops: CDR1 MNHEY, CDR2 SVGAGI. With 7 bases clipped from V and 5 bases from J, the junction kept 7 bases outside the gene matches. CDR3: CASKGGTGGNNEQFF. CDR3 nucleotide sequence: TGTGCCAGCAAGGGAGGGACAGGGGGAAACAATGAGCAGTTCTTC.

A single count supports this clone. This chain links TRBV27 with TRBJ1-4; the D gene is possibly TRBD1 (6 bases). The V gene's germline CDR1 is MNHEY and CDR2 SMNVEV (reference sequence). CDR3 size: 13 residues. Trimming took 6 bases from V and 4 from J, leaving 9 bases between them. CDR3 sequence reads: CASSSGVNEKLFF. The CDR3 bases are TGTGCCAGCAGCTCAGGGGTTAATGAAAAACTGTTTTTT.

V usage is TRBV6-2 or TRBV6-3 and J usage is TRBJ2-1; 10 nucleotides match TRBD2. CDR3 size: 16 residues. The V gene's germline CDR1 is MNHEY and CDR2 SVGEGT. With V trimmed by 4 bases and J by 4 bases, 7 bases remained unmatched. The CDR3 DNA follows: TGTGCCAGCAGTTGGGGAGCGGGGGGGACTTACAATGAGCAGTTCTTC. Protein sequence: CASSWGAGGTYNEQFF.

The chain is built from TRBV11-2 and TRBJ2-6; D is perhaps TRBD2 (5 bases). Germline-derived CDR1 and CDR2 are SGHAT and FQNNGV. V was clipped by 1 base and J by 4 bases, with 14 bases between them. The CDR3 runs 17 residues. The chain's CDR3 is CASSLVGSGLGANVLTF. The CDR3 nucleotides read TGTGCCAGCAGCTTAGTTGGGTCGGGGTTGGGGGCCAACGTCCTGACTTTC.

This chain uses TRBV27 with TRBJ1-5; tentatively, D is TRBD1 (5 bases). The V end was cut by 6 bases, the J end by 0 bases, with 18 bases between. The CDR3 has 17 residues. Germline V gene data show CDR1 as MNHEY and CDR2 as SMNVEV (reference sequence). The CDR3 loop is CASSAGRGGNSNQPQHF. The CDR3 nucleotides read TGTGCCAGCAGCGCTGGGCGGGGGGGAAATAGCAATCAGCCCCAGCATTTT.

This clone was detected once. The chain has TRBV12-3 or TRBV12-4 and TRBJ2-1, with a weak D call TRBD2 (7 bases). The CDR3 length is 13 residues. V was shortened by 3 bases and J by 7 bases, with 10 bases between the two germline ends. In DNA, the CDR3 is TGTGCCAGCAGTTTTCGGGGGGCGAATGAGCAGTTCTTC. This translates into CASSFRGANEQFF.

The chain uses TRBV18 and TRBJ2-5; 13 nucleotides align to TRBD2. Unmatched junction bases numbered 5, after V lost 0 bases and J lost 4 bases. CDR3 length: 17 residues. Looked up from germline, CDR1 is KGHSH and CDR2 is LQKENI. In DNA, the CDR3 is TGTGCCAGCTCACCACCATCGCGGACTAGCGGGGGAGAGACCCAGTACTTC. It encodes CASSPPSRTSGGETQYF.

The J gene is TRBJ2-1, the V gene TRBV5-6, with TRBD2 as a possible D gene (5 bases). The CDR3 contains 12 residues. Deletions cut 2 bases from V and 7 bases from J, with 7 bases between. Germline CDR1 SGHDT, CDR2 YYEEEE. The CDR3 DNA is TGTGCCAGCAGCTTCCTAGCTAATGAGCAGTTCTTC. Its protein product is CASSFLANEQFF.

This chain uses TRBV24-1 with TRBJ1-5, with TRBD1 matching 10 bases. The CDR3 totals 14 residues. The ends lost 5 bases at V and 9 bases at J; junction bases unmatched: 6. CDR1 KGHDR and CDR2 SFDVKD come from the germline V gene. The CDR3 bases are TGTGCCACCAGTGGGGGACAGGGGAGGACGCCCCAGCATTTT. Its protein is CATSGGQGRTPQHF.

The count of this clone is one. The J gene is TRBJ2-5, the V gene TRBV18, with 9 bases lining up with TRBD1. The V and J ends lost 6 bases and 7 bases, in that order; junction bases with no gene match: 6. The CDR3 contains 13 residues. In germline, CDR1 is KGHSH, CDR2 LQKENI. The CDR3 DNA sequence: TGTGCCAGCTCGGGGACAGGGACCGGGACCCAGTACTTC. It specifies CASSGTGTGTQYF. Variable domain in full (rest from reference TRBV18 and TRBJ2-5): NAGVMQNPRHLVRRRGQEARLRCSPMKGHSHVYWYRQLPEEGLKFMVYLQKENIIDESGMPKERFSAEFPKEGPSILRIQQVVRGDSAAYFCASSGTGTGTQYFGPGTRLLVL.